This TCR beta chain was obtained from a study of cytomegalovirus exposure and HLA in healthy donors. Study as a whole: Earlier, 150 million to 200 million T cells were analyzed, and approximately 110 million unique TCR beta sequences were found among them. Study-wide results and limits: V- and J-gene trimming in TCR beta was tied to a missense DCLRE1C variant by an analysis performed later.

Notes on this clone: As yet, its antigen is unknown.

The PCR ran on 60 Vbeta and 13 Jbeta primers. The method was immunoSEQ multiplex PCR; TCRdb's version includes in-frame clones alone and lacks a portion of them. The repertoire holds roughly 150,000 clones, with around 78% as singletons. Germline assignment: CDR1 LNHDA and CDR2 SQIVND (reference sequence). There are 16 residues in the CDR3. With V trimmed by 5 bases and J by 5 bases, 12 bases remained unmatched. This sequence was found in a woman aged 40-49 years in good health and CMV-seropositive. Sequences were obtained from PBMCs. The chain has TRBV19 and TRBJ2-7; TRBD1 aligns across 10 bases. CDR3 bases: TGTGCCAGTAGTCCGAGCCGGGACAGGGGTATCAACGAGCAGTACTTC. Translating gives CASSPSRDRGINEQYF.